The following is a T cell receptor (beta chain) sequence with its context. This sample was included in a study of blood T cell repertoires in COVID-19. Study-wide context: Researchers got acute and convalescent COVID-19 samples from the United States, Italy and Spain. T cells, B-cell-depleted T cells, or PBMCs provided the cDNA or gDNA that served as material.

Measured with immunoSEQ multiplex PCR; TCRdb has only the in-frame clones, and not every one. Of 150,000 to 160,000 clones in the sample, roughly 78% were seen once. Trimming cost V 1 base and J 5 bases, with 12 bases left between them. The CDR3 runs 16 residues. Per germline, CDR1 MNHEY and CDR2 SMNVEV (reference sequence). Material for sequencing was peripheral blood. The V gene is TRBV27, the J gene TRBJ1-6, with D possibly being TRBD1 (5 bases). This clonotype was obtained from a man at least 80 years old with acute or convalescent COVID-19. CDR3 protein: CASSLFPGANNSPLHF. As DNA, the CDR3 is TGTGCCAGCAGTTTATTTCCTGGGGCCAATAATTCACCCCTCCACTTT.